This passage covers 16 T cell receptor beta chains from one sample sequenced in a study of cytomegalovirus exposure and HLA in healthy donors. Method: immunoSEQ multiplex PCR; TCRdb's copy keeps in-frame clones and lacks some. The data contain 150,000 to 180,000 clones, 75% to 90% of them singletons. Sequencing used PBMCs. The receptors derive from a man aged 18 to 35 in good health and CMV-seropositive.

This sequence joins TRBV4-3 and TRBJ2-7; TRBD2 matches 9 bases. The junction had 4 bases not matched to a gene; V was cut back by 1 base and J by 3 bases. Germline V gene data show CDR1 as LGHNA and CDR2 as YSLEER. The CDR3 sequence is 15 residues long. The CDR3 reads CASSQGREGLYEQYF. Written as DNA, the CDR3 is TGCGCCAGCAGCCAAGGGCGGGAGGGCCTCTACGAGCAGTACTTC.

This clone has just one count. J is TRBJ1-2 and V is TRBV30; 8 bases fit TRBD1. The junction had 5 bases not matched to a gene; V was cut back by 3 bases and J by 2 bases. Germline CDR1 reads GTSNPN; CDR2 reads SVGIG (reference sequence). CDR3 length equals 14 residues. CDR3 loop: CAWSPGQVNYGYTF. CDR3 DNA sequence: TGTGCCTGGAGCCCGGGACAGGTCAACTATGGCTACACCTTC. The full variable domain, rest sourced from reference TRBV30 and TRBJ1-2, is SQTIHQWPATLVQPVGSPLSLECTVEGTSNPNLYWYRQAAGRGLQLLFYSVGIGQISSEVPQNLSASRPQDRQFILSSKKLLLSDSGFYLCAWSPGQVNYGYTFGSGTRLTVV.

The chain couples TRBV5-1 to TRBJ2-7, with 11 bases lining up with TRBD2. Germline CDR1 is SGHRS and CDR2 is YFSETQ. This CDR3 has 15 residues. Unmatched junction bases numbered 4, after V lost 1 base and J lost 4 bases. CDR3 in amino acids: CASSLSASGGYEQYF. The CDR3, as DNA: TGCGCCAGCAGCTTGTCGGCTAGCGGGGGGTACGAGCAGTACTTC. The whole variable domain, remainder taken from reference TRBV5-1 and TRBJ2-7, is KAGVTQTPRYLIKTRGQQVTLSCSPISGHRSVSWYQQTPGQGLQFLFEYFSETQRNKGNFPGRFSGRQFSNSRSEMNVSTLELGDSALYLCASSLSASGGYEQYFGPGTRLTVT.

This clone was picked up one time. The chain recombines TRBV19 with TRBJ2-3; tentative D call: TRBD2 (5 bases). V was cut by 10 bases and J by 0 bases, with 14 bases left in between. Per the germline V gene, CDR1 is LNHDA and CDR2 is SQIVND (reference sequence). CDR3 length: 14 amino acids. CDR3 DNA: TGTGCCACTACGAGGGAACACAGCACAGATACGCAGTATTTT. It yields the protein CATTREHSTDTQYF. The whole variable domain, filled in from reference TRBV19 and TRBJ2-3, reads DGGITQSPKYLFRKEGQNVTLSCEQNLNHDAMYWYRQDPGQGLRLIYYSQIVNDFQKGDIAEGYSVSREKKESFPLTVTSAQKNPTAFYLCATTREHSTDTQYFGPGTRLTVL.

The count of this clone is one. The CDR3 loop reads CASSYGGLAGRQETQYF. The CDR3 DNA reads as TGTGCCAGCAGCTATGGCGGACTAGCGGGACGCCAAGAGACCCAGTACTTC. V usage is TRBV7-8 and J usage is TRBJ2-5, with 12 bases that match TRBD2. CDR1 and CDR2 from the germline V gene are SGHVS and FQNEAQ. Unmatched junction bases numbered 7, after V lost 4 bases and J lost 1 base. This CDR3 has 17 amino acids.

The CDR3 nucleotides are TGTGCCAGTAGCCCCTGGTTTGGCGGGGCCCCCAAAAACAATGAGCAGTTCTTC. It codes for CASSPWFGGAPKNNEQFF. V and J are TRBV19 and TRBJ2-1; a weak D match, TRBD2 (6 bases). Trimming removed 6 bases from V and 5 bases from J, with 26 bases in between. CDR1 and CDR2 (germline): LNHDA, SQIVND (reference sequence). The CDR3 runs 18 residues.

V gene TRBV30 combines with J gene TRBJ2-5, with D perhaps TRBD2 (5 bases). The CDR3 is 16 residues long. Germline-derived CDR1 and CDR2 are GTSNPN and SVGIG (reference sequence). Trimming took off 5 bases at V and 2 bases at J, with 21 bases between the two ends. The CDR3 region has the DNA TGTGCCTGGGTGCTTCGGACTTCCCAACCTCAAGAGACCCAGTACTTC. Translation gives CAWVLRTSQPQETQYF.

The chain links TRBV6-5 to TRBJ2-7; D perhaps matches TRBD2 (6 bases). V lost 6 bases and J 5 bases, leaving 14 bases between the germline ends. CDR3 size: 13 residues. Germline V gene data show CDR1 as MNHEY and CDR2 as SVGAGI. Here the CDR3 reads CASSPWGVDEQYF. For the CDR3, the DNA is TGTGCCAGCAGCCCCTGGGGGGTGGACGAGCAGTACTTC.

The chain joins TRBV15 to TRBJ2-3, with D possibly matching TRBD2 (5 bases). Per germline, CDR1 LNHNV and CDR2 YYDKDF (reference sequence). The germline V and J ends were trimmed by 8 bases and 4 bases, with 13 bases remaining between them. The CDR3 length is 13 residues. CDR3 coding DNA: TGTGCCACCCGCCCGGGGTTTGCAGATACGCAGTATTTT. It is translated as CATRPGFADTQYF.

This clone has just one count. The V call is TRBV9, the J call TRBJ2-5, with D uncertain. The CDR3 has 15 amino acids. Germline CDR1 and CDR2: SGDLS and YYNGEE. V dropped 4 bases and J dropped 2 bases, with 15 bases sitting between them. CDR3 in amino acids: CASSTRGVKQETQYF. Written as DNA, the CDR3 is TGTGCCAGCAGCACCCGCGGCGTGAAACAAGAGACCCAGTACTTC.

The chain uses TRBV29-1 and TRBJ2-3, with 8 nucleotides matching TRBD2. CDR1 and CDR2 (germline): SQVTM, ANQGSEA. There are 15 residues in the CDR3. The V segment lost 4 bases and the J segment 0 bases; nucleotides outside the gene matches: 6. CDR3 residues: CSVVERGTSTDTQYF. In nucleotides, the CDR3 is TGCAGCGTTGTGGAGCGGGGGACTAGCACAGATACGCAGTATTTT.

This clone has a single count. CDR3 nucleotide sequence: TGTGCCAGCAGCTTAGCGGGAGCCTACAATGAGCAGTTCTTC. Its translation is CASSLAGAYNEQFF. The chain employs TRBV7-9 and TRBJ2-1; weak D call: TRBD2 (5 bases). V lost 0 bases and J 2 bases, leaving 5 bases between the germline ends. CDR3 length: 14 amino acids. Germline CDR1 and CDR2: SEHNR and FQNEAQ (reference sequence).

The chain carries TRBV2 and TRBJ1-1; 9 bases match TRBD1. The CDR3 extends over 15 amino acids. In germline, CDR1 is SNHLY, CDR2 FYNNEI. V was pared by 6 bases and J by 1 base, with 6 bases of the junction left unmatched. CDR3 residues: CASRGQGWRNTEAFF. CDR3 sequence (DNA): TGTGCCAGCAGGGGACAGGGTTGGAGGAACACTGAAGCTTTCTTT.

V gene TRBV6-1 combines with J gene TRBJ2-4; perhaps TRBD2 as D (5 bases). Germline V gives CDR1 MNHNS, CDR2 SASEGT. V lost 5 bases and J 3 bases, leaving 14 bases between the germline ends. There are 15 residues in the CDR3. Written as DNA, the CDR3 is TGTGCCAGCAGTCCGGGGAGTACGGACAAAAACATTCAGTACTTC. The encoded protein is CASSPGSTDKNIQYF.

This clone was found once. The chain uses TRBV7-2 and TRBJ2-7; no clear D. CDR3 length: 15 amino acids. The germline gives CDR1 SGHTA, CDR2 FQGNSA. With 2 bases removed from V and 0 bases from J, the gap between germline ends came to 11 bases. CDR3 region: CASSLMSVSSYEQYF. The CDR3, as DNA: TGTGCCAGCAGCTTAATGAGCGTAAGCTCCTACGAGCAGTACTTC.

The CDR3 nucleotides read TGTGCCAGCAGTTACGAAGCTAGCGGGGGATACAATGAGCAGTTCTTC. This sequence encodes CASSYEASGGYNEQFF. The V and J genes are TRBV6-5 and TRBJ2-1; TRBD2 matches 10 bases. The CDR3 loop spans 16 amino acids. V was pared by 2 bases and J by 4 bases, with 5 bases of the junction left unmatched. Germline CDR1 MNHEY, CDR2 SVGAGI.